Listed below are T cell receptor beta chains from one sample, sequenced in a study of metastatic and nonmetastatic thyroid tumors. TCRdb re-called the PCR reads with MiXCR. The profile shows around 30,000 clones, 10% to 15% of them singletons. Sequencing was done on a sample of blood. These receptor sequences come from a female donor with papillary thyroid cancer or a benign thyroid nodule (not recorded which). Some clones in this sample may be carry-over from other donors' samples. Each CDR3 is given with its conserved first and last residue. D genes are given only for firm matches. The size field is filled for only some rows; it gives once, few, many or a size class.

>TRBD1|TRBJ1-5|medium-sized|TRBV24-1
CATSDSPRDRGTDNQPQHF
TGTGCCACCAGTGATTCACCACGGGACAGGGGGACAGACAATCAGCCCCAGCATTTT
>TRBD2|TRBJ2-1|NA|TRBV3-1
CASSHVASGEKTEQFF
TGTGCCAGCAGCCATGTTGCTAGCGGCGAGAAGACTGAGCAGTTCTTC
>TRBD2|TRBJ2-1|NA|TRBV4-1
CASSQDKGTSGNEQFF
TGCGCCAGCAGCCAAGATAAGGGGACTAGCGGCAATGAGCAGTTCTTC
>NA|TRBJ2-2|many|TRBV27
CASFPVGGQITGELFF
TGTGCCAGCTTTCCCGTGGGGGGGCAAATCACCGGGGAGCTGTTTTTT
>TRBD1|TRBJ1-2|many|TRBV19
CASSSGQACTF
TGTGCCAGTAGTTCCGGACAGGCCTGCACCTTC
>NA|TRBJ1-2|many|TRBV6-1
CASLWTQAYGYTF
TGTGCCAGCCTTTGGACCCAGGCCTATGGCTACACCTTC
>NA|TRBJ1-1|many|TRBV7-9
CASSFIINRDGEAFF
TGTGCCAGCAGCTTTATTATTAACCGGGACGGGGAAGCTTTCTTT
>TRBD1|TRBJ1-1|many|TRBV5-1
CASSLQTGTGSEAFF
TGCGCCAGCAGCTTACAAACCGGGACAGGATCTGAGGCTTTCTTT
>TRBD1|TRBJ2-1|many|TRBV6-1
CASSGTGSSYNEQFF
TGTGCCAGCAGCGGGACAGGGTCCTCCTACAATGAGCAGTTCTTC
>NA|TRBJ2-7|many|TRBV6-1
CASSSGLVEQYF
TGTGCCAGCAGCTCGGGTTTAGTCGAGCAGTACTTC
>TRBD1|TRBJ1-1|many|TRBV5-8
CASRSTGAGDTEAFF
TGTGCCAGCAGATCTACAGGGGCGGGGGACACTGAAGCTTTCTTT
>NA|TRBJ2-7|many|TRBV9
CASSPGPNYEQYF
TGTGCCAGCAGCCCAGGACCGAACTACGAGCAGTACTTC
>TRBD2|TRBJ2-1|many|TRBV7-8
CASSLGLANEQFF
TGTGCCAGCAGCTTGGGACTAGCGAATGAGCAGTTCTTC
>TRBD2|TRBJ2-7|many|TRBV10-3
CAISQRLAGAHEQYF
TGTGCCATCAGTCAGAGACTAGCGGGAGCTCACGAGCAGTACTTC
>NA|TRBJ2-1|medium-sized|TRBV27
CASSLSRGRGFPYNEQFF
TGTGCCAGCAGTTTATCTAGGGGCAGGGGATTCCCCTACAATGAGCAGTTCTTC
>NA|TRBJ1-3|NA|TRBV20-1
CSARPDRQDGNTIYF
TGCAGTGCTAGACCCGATCGACAGGACGGAAACACCATATATTTT
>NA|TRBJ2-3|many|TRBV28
CASAPSATPDTQYF
TGTGCCAGCGCGCCCTCAGCGACTCCAGATACGCAGTATTTT
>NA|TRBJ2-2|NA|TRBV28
CANSLPRVTGEPFF
TGTGCCAACAGTCTACCCAGGGTCACCGGGGAGCCGTTTTTT
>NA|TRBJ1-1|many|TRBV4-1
CASSQVGTTNTEAFF
TGCGCCAGCAGCCAAGTTGGGACAACGAACACTGAAGCTTTCTTT
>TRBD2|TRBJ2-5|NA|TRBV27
CANSSPAGGETQYF
TGTGCCAACAGCTCCCCTGCGGGGGGAGAGACCCAGTACTTC
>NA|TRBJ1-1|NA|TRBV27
CASSLGQIAFF
TGTGCCAGCAGTTTAGGGCAGATAGCTTTCTTT
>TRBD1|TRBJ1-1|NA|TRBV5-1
CASSGGGTEASF
TGCGCCAGCAGCGGAGGGGGCACTGAAGCTTCCTTT
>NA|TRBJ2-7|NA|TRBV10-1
CASSDESYEQYF
TGCGCCAGCAGTGACGAATCCTACGAGCAGTACTTC
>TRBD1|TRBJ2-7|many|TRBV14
CASSQWNPDRGHYEQYF
TGTGCCAGCAGCCAATGGAACCCTGACAGGGGGCACTACGAGCAGTACTTC
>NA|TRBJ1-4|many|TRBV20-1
CSARTGSNEKLFF
TGCAGTGCTAGGACAGGATCGAATGAAAAACTGTTTTTT
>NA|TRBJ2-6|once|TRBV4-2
CASSQGQGAPSGANVLTF
TGTGCCAGCAGCCAAGGCCAGGGCGCCCCCTCTGGGGCCAACGTCCTGACTTTC
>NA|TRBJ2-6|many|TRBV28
CASSFWGLISGANVLTF
TGTGCCAGCAGTTTCTGGGGCCTCATCTCTGGGGCCAACGTCCTGACTTTC
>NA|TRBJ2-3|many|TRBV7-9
CASCPAGYSTDTQYF
TGTGCCAGCTGCCCGGCCGGATACAGCACAGATACGCAGTATTTT
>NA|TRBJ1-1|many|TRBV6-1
CASILDGNTEAFF
TGTGCCAGCATCTTGGACGGGAACACTGAAGCTTTCTTT
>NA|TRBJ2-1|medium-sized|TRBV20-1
CSANSDRHYNEQFF
TGCAGTGCCAATAGCGACCGCCACTACAATGAGCAGTTCTTC
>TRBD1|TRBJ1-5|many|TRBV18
CASSPRQGARGYSNQPQHF
TGTGCCAGCTCACCAAGACAGGGGGCGCGGGGGTATAGCAATCAGCCCCAGCATTTT
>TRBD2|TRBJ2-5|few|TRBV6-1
CASSEAGLAGSQETQYF
TGTGCCAGCAGTGAAGCAGGACTAGCGGGATCCCAAGAGACCCAGTACTTC
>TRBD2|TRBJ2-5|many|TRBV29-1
CSAQRDPSGETQYF
TGCAGCGCCCAGCGGGACCCCTCAGGGGAGACCCAGTACTTC